The 18 T cell receptor beta chains given below trace back to one sample, sequenced in a study of T cell changes during pregnancy in multiple sclerosis. TCRdb keeps only in-frame clones here, not all; method: immunoSEQ multiplex PCR. The data show 30,000 or so clones, about 91% seen once. The sequencing here drew on CD8+ T cells from peripheral blood mononuclear cells, taken in the second trimester of pregnancy. The receptors come from a female donor with multiple sclerosis, enrolled in a pregnancy study.

This chain joins TRBV7-8 and TRBJ1-3; D remains ambiguous. From germline, CDR1 is SGHVS and CDR2 FQNEAQ. Trimming stripped 8 bases from V and 0 bases from J, with 11 bases between. This CDR3 is built from 14 residues. In DNA form, the CDR3 reads TGTGCCAGCCACGAAGGGAGCTCTGGAAACACCATATATTTT. It encodes CASHEGSSGNTIYF.

This sequence joins TRBV4-1 and TRBJ1-5, with D possibly being TRBD1 (6 bases). Germline values: CDR1 MGHRA, CDR2 YSYEKL. Trimming shortened V by 0 bases and J by 4 bases, and 16 bases separated the two germline ends. The CDR3 covers 17 residues. The CDR3 nucleotides read TGCGCCAGCAGCCAAGACCCGGGACACCGACCGAATCAGCCCCAGCATTTT. Its translation is CASSQDPGHRPNQPQHF.

This clone is medium-sized in the sample. The gene calls are TRBV4-1 and TRBJ2-3, with TRBD2 matching over 9 bases. The CDR3 covers 15 residues. V was pared by 4 bases and J by 1 base, with 3 bases of the junction left unmatched. Germline lookup yields CDR1 MGHRA and CDR2 YSYEKL. CDR3 in amino acids: CASSRSSGGTDTQYF. The CDR3 coding sequence is TGCGCCAGCAGCCGCTCTAGCGGGGGCACAGATACGCAGTATTTT.

The rearrangement links TRBV15 to TRBJ2-1; the match to TRBD1 covers 8 bases. J gave up 12 bases and V 8 bases, and 12 bases lay outside the gene matches. The CDR3 totals 13 residues. Looked up from germline, CDR1 is LNHNV and CDR2 is YYDKDF (reference sequence). Here the CDR3 reads CATRDRTFGVQFF. The DNA of the CDR3 is TGTGCCACCCGGGACAGGACCTTTGGGGTGCAGTTCTTC.

This sequence joins TRBV11-1 and TRBJ1-1; TRBD1 agrees at 9 bases. This CDR3 is 14 amino acids long. V trimming: 4 bases; J trimming: 5 bases; junction bases outside the gene matches: 5. CDR1 and CDR2 (germline): SGHAT, FQDESV (reference sequence). The CDR3 region has the DNA TGTGCCAGCAGCTCCGGGACAGGGTGGACTGAAGCTTTCTTT. Translating gives CASSSGTGWTEAFF.

The chain employs TRBV5-6 and TRBJ1-2; D gene ambiguous. The CDR3 is 13 amino acids. Germline V lookup: CDR1 SGHDT, CDR2 YYEEEE. Trimming left V 0 bases short and J 0 bases short, with 3 bases between. CDR3 sequence (DNA): TGTGCCAGCAGCTTGGGAGCTAACTATGGCTACACCTTC. Translated, it gives CASSLGANYGYTF.

The chain joins TRBV4-1 to TRBJ1-4; D gene ambiguous. The ends were cut back, 0 bases at V and 6 bases at J, with 14 bases in the middle. Germline V CDR1 and CDR2: MGHRA, YSYEKL. CDR3 length: 16 amino acids. In DNA, the CDR3 is TGCGCCAGCAGCCAAGAGGCGGGGAAAGGGTATGAAAAACTGTTTTTT. It is translated as CASSQEAGKGYEKLFF.

The chain joins TRBV27 to TRBJ2-1; TRBD2 aligns across 9 bases. Germline V gene data show CDR1 as MNHEY and CDR2 as SMNVEV (reference sequence). CDR3 size: 13 residues. With V trimmed by 3 bases and J by 10 bases, 4 bases remained unmatched. CDR3 residues: CASSLGLAAEQFF. In DNA form, the CDR3 reads TGTGCCAGCAGTTTGGGACTAGCTGCGGAGCAGTTCTTC.

The rearrangement links TRBV5-4 to TRBJ1-2; D is uncertain. CDR3 length: 14 residues. V lost 6 bases, J lost 3 bases, and 15 bases lay in between. CDR1 and CDR2 (germline): SGHNT, YYREEE (reference sequence). CDR3 loop: CASTSNAGYYGYTF. CDR3 DNA: TGTGCCAGCACCAGCAATGCGGGGTACTATGGCTACACCTTC.

The chain has TRBV4-1 and TRBJ1-1, with 10 bases identical to TRBD1. There are 15 residues in the CDR3. Germline trimming cut 3 bases from V and 5 bases from J; bases unmatched to any gene: 6. Looked up from germline, CDR1 is MGHRA and CDR2 is YSYEKL. This CDR3 reads CASSHSDRGGTEAFF. The CDR3 region has the DNA TGCGCCAGCAGCCATTCGGACAGGGGGGGTACTGAAGCTTTCTTT.

This chain joins TRBV9 and TRBJ1-3; D unclear. The germline gives CDR1 SGDLS, CDR2 YYNGEE. Trimming left V 3 bases short and J 4 bases short, with 5 bases between. This CDR3 is 12 amino acids long. This CDR3 reads CASSGGGNTIYF. The DNA of the CDR3 is TGTGCCAGCAGCGGCGGGGGAAACACCATATATTTT.

The chain has TRBV7-8 and TRBJ1-1; 7 bases fit TRBD1. The CDR3 has 15 residues. The germline gives CDR1 SGHVS, CDR2 FQNEAQ. Trimming at V came to 5 bases and at J to 3 bases, leaving 9 bases not matched to a gene. In DNA form, the CDR3 reads TGTGCCAGCAGCGCCCAGACAGGGCTAGACACTGAAGCTTTCTTT. Its protein is CASSAQTGLDTEAFF.

The chain carries TRBV10-3 and TRBJ1-1, with D possibly matching TRBD1 (6 bases). The ends were cut back, 5 bases at V and 8 bases at J, with 18 bases in the middle. Per the germline V gene, CDR1 is ENHRY and CDR2 is SYGVKD. This CDR3 spans 14 amino acids. CDR3 region: CAISLQGGAREAFF. CDR3 coding DNA: TGTGCCATCAGTCTACAGGGTGGGGCTCGCGAAGCTTTCTTT.

The chain uses TRBV9 and TRBJ2-3; TRBD2 is a possible D gene (7 bases). Between the trimmed V and J ends, which lost 5 bases and 5 bases, there was a span of 18 bases. The CDR3 is made up of 15 amino acids. Germline CDR1 is SGDLS and CDR2 is YYNGEE. The CDR3 here is CASSSEGRGGDTQYF. CDR3 coding DNA: TGTGCCAGCAGTTCCGAAGGGAGGGGGGGAGATACGCAGTATTTT.

The V and J genes are TRBV6-5 and TRBJ2-7; D perhaps matches TRBD1 (5 bases). V lost 3 bases, J lost 2 bases, and 14 bases lay in between. Germline values: CDR1 MNHEY, CDR2 SVGAGI. The CDR3 covers 15 residues. The CDR3 reads CASSYFVGLTYEQYF. The CDR3, as DNA: TGTGCCAGCAGTTATTTTGTGGGGCTCACCTACGAGCAGTACTTC.

J is TRBJ2-2 and V is TRBV5-1; weak D call: TRBD2 (5 bases). CDR1 and CDR2 (germline): SGHRS, YFSETQ. Trimming stripped 1 base from V and 3 bases from J, with 10 bases between. The CDR3 has 15 residues. The CDR3 coding sequence is TGCGCCAGCAGCTTGAGGGAGATGGACACCGGGGAGCTGTTTTTT. Translated: CASSLREMDTGELFF.

This chain connects TRBV7-3 to TRBJ2-2; TRBD2 matches at 7 bases. CDR1 is SGHTA and CDR2 is FQGTGA in the germline V gene. J gave up 6 bases and V 2 bases, and 12 bases lay outside the gene matches. The CDR3 spans 17 residues. The CDR3 nucleotides read TGTGCCAGCAGCTTATACGGGGGGAGGGAATATGCCGGGGAGCTGTTTTTT. It yields the protein CASSLYGGREYAGELFF.

The chain links TRBV9 to TRBJ1-2; 7 nucleotides align to TRBD1. The V and J ends lost 3 bases and 1 base, in that order; junction bases with no gene match: 6. Germline assignment: CDR1 SGDLS and CDR2 YYNGEE. The CDR3 totals 15 residues. The CDR3 sequence: CASSANRGFNYGYTF. CDR3 bases: TGTGCCAGCAGCGCCAACAGGGGCTTTAACTATGGCTACACCTTC.